The T cell receptor (beta chain) described here comes from a study of T-cell memory formation after mild COVID-19. Study overall: TCR clusters were mostly donor specific. Study results and caveats: A second wave expanding day 15 to 37 was CD4+-biased; contracting clones were balanced.

To note about this clonotype: Its matching antigen is unknown.

cDNA libraries for TCR alpha and TCR beta, carrying sample barcodes and UMIs, came from 5'RACE with constant-segment primers. TCRdb reanalysed the 5' RACE reads using MiXCR and keeps one entry per CDR3 protein. In the table there are approximately 580,000 distinct CDR3 sequences, roughly 22% of which are singletons. The germline V and J ends were trimmed by 5 bases and 9 bases, with 20 bases remaining between them. The CDR3 totals 15 residues. The germline gives CDR1 MNHNY, CDR2 SVGAGI (reference sequence). The V call is TRBV6-6, the J call TRBJ2-1; D uncertain. Material: PBMCs or a T cell subset sorted from them (not recorded which). The TCR sequence derives from an adult woman who had mild COVID-19 (a few samples of this study predate the infection). Cell type and time point are not known. The CDR3 region is CASSRELSGPREQFF. CDR3 sequence (DNA): TGTGCCAGCAGTCGTGAACTCTCCGGGCCCCGTGAGCAGTTCTTC.